Each of the 30 T cell receptor beta chains below was sequenced from the same sample in a study of Ad26.COV2.S vaccination and SARS-CoV-2 variants. Sample treatment: about 20 received Ad26.COV2.S at low or high dose, single or two shots; 5 received placebo; per-sample allocation not given. Sample collection was performed on day 63 after the first vaccine or placebo injection. The table came from immunoSEQ multiplex PCR; TCRdb's copy has only in-frame clones and leaves some out. The table shows some 290,000 clones, with about 82% occurring only once. The sample here was peripheral blood, taken in a trial of Ad26.COV2.S vaccine versus placebo. The receptors originated from a person between 18 and 60 years old who received the Ad26.COV2.S COVID-19 vaccine or a placebo.

The chain employs TRBV7-9 and TRBJ1-5, with D hard to call. The V and J ends lost 5 bases and 7 bases respectively, with 12 bases between them. The CDR3 length is 13 residues. Germline V lookup: CDR1 SEHNR, CDR2 FQNEAQ (reference sequence). As DNA, the CDR3 is TGTGCCAGCAGCCCGGGCCCACTACAGCCCCAGCATTTT. It translates to CASSPGPLQPQHF. Complete variable domain (other parts from reference TRBV7-9 and TRBJ1-5): DTGVSQNPRHKITKRGQNVTFRCDPISEHNRLYWYRQTLGQGPEFLTYFQNEAQLEKSRLLSDRFSAERPKGSFSTLEIQRTEQGDSAMYLCASSPGPLQPQHFGDGTRLSIL.

This rearrangement joins TRBV4-1 to TRBJ1-6, with TRBD1 matching over 11 bases. Germline V lookup: CDR1 MGHRA, CDR2 YSYEKL. V shed 2 bases, J shed 11 bases, and the junction held 5 bases outside the gene matches. This CDR3 is built from 15 residues. The CDR3 DNA is TGCGCCAGCAGCCAATGGGACAGGGGGTCGACACCCCTCCACTTT. It translates to CASSQWDRGSTPLHF.

This clone appeared once. V and J are TRBV18 and TRBJ2-5, with D uncertain. The V end was cut by 0 bases, the J end by 2 bases, with 7 bases between. In germline, CDR1 is KGHSH, CDR2 LQKENI. The CDR3 length is 14 residues. The CDR3 sequence is CASSPPRPQETQYF. DNA of the CDR3: TGTGCCAGCTCACCACCCAGACCTCAAGAGACCCAGTACTTC.

This sequence joins TRBV18 and TRBJ2-7, with D tentatively TRBD2 (6 bases). Trimming stripped 3 bases from V and 3 bases from J, with 12 bases between. The CDR3 sequence is 14 residues long. Germline V lookup: CDR1 KGHSH, CDR2 LQKENI. CDR3 region: CASSPPGRNYEQYF. Written as DNA, the CDR3 is TGTGCCAGCTCACCTCCAGGGAGGAACTACGAGCAGTACTTC.

V usage is TRBV5-6 and J usage is TRBJ1-2; possibly TRBD1 for D (5 bases). Germline CDR1 and CDR2: SGHDT and YYEEEE. This CDR3 is built from 13 residues. V lost 0 bases and J 8 bases, leaving 11 bases between the germline ends. CDR3 region: CASSLAGVDGYTF. The DNA of the CDR3 is TGTGCCAGCAGCTTGGCGGGGGTGGACGGCTACACCTTC.

The chain is built from TRBV6-5 and TRBJ1-2; 7 positions agree with TRBD1. The CDR3 length is 15 residues. The V and J ends lost 6 bases and 2 bases, in that order; junction bases with no gene match: 9. CDR1 and CDR2 from the germline V gene are MNHEY and SVGAGI. CDR3: CASSHTGALNYGYTF. The CDR3, as DNA: TGTGCCAGCAGCCACACAGGGGCCCTAAACTATGGCTACACCTTC.

The rearrangement uses TRBV2 and TRBJ1-5; 10 nucleotides line up with TRBD1. The germline V gene has CDR1 SNHLY and CDR2 FYNNEI. This CDR3 region has 15 residues. The V gene end was trimmed by 3 bases and the J gene end by 6 bases; junction bases not matched to a gene: 5. The DNA for the CDR3 is TGTGCCAGCAGTGATTGGACAGGGGGGGTTCAGCCCCAGCATTTT. This translates into CASSDWTGGVQPQHF.

The chain uses TRBV15 and TRBJ1-4; D remains unclear. V gave up 1 base and J gave up 2 bases, with 14 bases separating them. The CDR3 has 17 amino acids. Germline V gene sequence: CDR1 LNHNV, CDR2 YYDKDF (reference sequence). The CDR3 DNA is TGTGCCACCAGCAGAGCGCGGTATCGAGGGACTAATGAAAAACTGTTTTTT. It is translated as CATSRARYRGTNEKLFF.

This sequence joins TRBV19 and TRBJ1-1, with 10 bases fitting TRBD1. Germline CDR1 LNHDA, CDR2 SQIVND (reference sequence). The V gene end was trimmed by 7 bases and the J gene end by 9 bases; junction bases not matched to a gene: 8. This CDR3 has 13 residues. CDR3 sequence: CASTGQGSKKAFF. DNA for the CDR3: TGTGCCAGTACGGGACAGGGGTCAAAGAAAGCTTTCTTT. Filled out from reference TRBV19 and TRBJ1-1, the complete variable domain reads DGGITQSPKYLFRKEGQNVTLSCEQNLNHDAMYWYRQDPGQGLRLIYYSQIVNDFQKGDIAEGYSVSREKKESFPLTVTSAQKNPTAFYLCASTGQGSKKAFFGQGTRLTVV.

The chain combines TRBV12-3 or TRBV12-4 with TRBJ2-5; a possible D gene is TRBD2 (5 bases). V was cut by 7 bases and J by 0 bases, with 9 bases left in between. The CDR3 consists of 13 residues. The CDR3 DNA is TGTGCCAGCACCCGAGGGCACCAAGAGACCCAGTACTTC. Its protein product is CASTRGHQETQYF.

V usage is TRBV9 and J usage is TRBJ2-3, with unresolved D. CDR3 size: 15 residues. V was cut by 4 bases and J by 0 bases, with 12 bases left in between. Germline values: CDR1 SGDLS, CDR2 YYNGEE. The CDR3 region has the DNA TGTGCCAGCAGCTCCCAGAGATTTAGCACAGATACGCAGTATTTT. Translated, it gives CASSSQRFSTDTQYF.

This clone was counted once. This chain joins TRBV4-2 and TRBJ1-6; D is perhaps TRBD1 (6 bases). Trimming shortened V by 8 bases and J by 7 bases, and 15 bases separated the two germline ends. The CDR3 has 14 amino acids. Germline V CDR1 and CDR2: LGHNA, YNFKEQ. This CDR3 is CASPCGGQNSPLHF. As DNA, the CDR3 is TGTGCCAGCCCTTGCGGGGGGCAGAATTCACCCCTCCACTTT.

Concerning this clone itself: This specimen includes other DNA sequences encoding the same CDR3. The chain couples TRBV7-2 to TRBJ2-1; no definite D call. Germline V CDR1 and CDR2: SGHTA, FQGNSA. CDR3 size: 11 residues. Trimming removed 2 bases at V and 7 bases at J, with 3 bases between. CDR3 coding DNA: TGTGCCAGCAGCTTACGGAATGAGCAGTTCTTC. Protein: CASSLRNEQFF.

The chain couples TRBV10-2 to TRBJ1-2, with 10 bases that match TRBD1. Germline V lookup: CDR1 WSHSY, CDR2 SAAADI. This CDR3 is 15 amino acids long. V was clipped by 6 bases and J by 1 base; unmatched bases: 5. CDR3 residues: CASRGTGELNYGYTF. CDR3 DNA sequence: TGCGCCAGCAGGGGGACAGGGGAGCTTAACTATGGCTACACCTTC.

This clone was recorded only once. This rearrangement joins TRBV6-2 or TRBV6-3 to TRBJ2-1; D remains ambiguous. Germline assignment: CDR1 MNHEY and CDR2 SVGEGT. The CDR3 runs to 13 residues. Trimming shortened V by 6 bases and J by 0 bases, and 6 bases separated the two germline ends. The CDR3 protein is CASSLSSYNEQFF. CDR3 coding DNA: TGTGCCAGCAGCTTAAGCTCCTACAATGAGCAGTTCTTC.

The CDR3 DNA follows: TGTGCCCAAACCCGGGGGATAGGGACAGATACGCAGTATTTT. Its protein product is CAQTRGIGTDTQYF. This rearrangement joins TRBV30 to TRBJ2-3; D might be TRBD2 (6 bases). Germline V lookup: CDR1 GTSNPN, CDR2 SVGIG (reference sequence). V lost 8 bases to trimming and J lost 3 bases, with 18 bases between them. The CDR3 is made up of 14 amino acids.

The chain couples TRBV30 to TRBJ1-2, with a tentative D call TRBD1 (6 bases). CDR3 length equals 14 residues. Germline CDR1 reads GTSNPN; CDR2 reads SVGIG (reference sequence). V lost 1 base and J 2 bases, leaving 11 bases between the germline ends. CDR3 nucleotide sequence: TGTGCCTGGAGTGGTCCAACAGGGAACTATGGCTACACCTTC. The encoded protein is CAWSGPTGNYGYTF.

V usage is TRBV12-3 or TRBV12-4 and J usage is TRBJ1-1, with 8 bases that match TRBD1. CDR3 length: 13 amino acids. Unmatched junction bases numbered 3, after V lost 4 bases and J lost 5 bases. The CDR3 spells CASSSQGGTEAFF. The CDR3 region has the DNA TGTGCCAGCAGTTCACAGGGGGGAACTGAAGCTTTCTTT.

This clone was picked up one time. The chain combines TRBV5-4 with TRBJ1-4; D is possibly TRBD1 (5 bases). The V gene lost 3 bases and the J gene lost 0 bases, with 6 bases spanning the gap. In germline, CDR1 is SGHNT, CDR2 YYREEE (reference sequence). The CDR3 is 14 amino acids. The CDR3 DNA sequence: TGTGCCAGCAGCTCGACAGCAACTAATGAAAAACTGTTTTTT. Protein product: CASSSTATNEKLFF.

The genes are TRBV6-5 and TRBJ2-7, with 11 bases matching TRBD2. Germline assignment: CDR1 MNHEY and CDR2 SVGAGI. The trim removed 5 bases at V and 3 bases at J, leaving 6 bases unmatched. The CDR3 extends over 15 amino acids. For the CDR3, the DNA is TGTGCCAGCAGTCTTCAGACTAGCGGGATCTACGAGCAGTACTTC. It codes for CASSLQTSGIYEQYF.

This clone was recorded a few times. CDR3 amino acids: CASSHPEAGGDGYTF. The CDR3 region has the DNA TGTGCCAGCAGCCACCCCGAAGCGGGGGGCGATGGCTACACCTTC. The chain couples TRBV3-1 (or the pseudogene TRBV3-2) to TRBJ1-2; D may be TRBD1 (6 bases). Trimming cost V 3 bases and J 6 bases, with 17 bases left between them. This CDR3 comprises 15 residues. Germline CDR1 reads LGHDT; CDR2 reads YNNKEL (reference sequence).

As regards this clone: Other DNA variants within this sample encode the same CDR3. The genes are TRBV5-1 and TRBJ2-6; D is undetermined. This CDR3 spans 15 amino acids. Trimming cost V 0 bases and J 0 bases, with 4 bases left between them. CDR1 and CDR2 from the germline V gene are SGHRS and YFSETQ. CDR3 sequence: CASSLAPSGANVLTF. The CDR3 nucleotides read TGCGCCAGCAGCTTGGCCCCCTCTGGGGCCAACGTCCTGACTTTC. Full variable domain (remainder filled in from reference TRBV5-1 and TRBJ2-6): KAGVTQTPRYLIKTRGQQVTLSCSPISGHRSVSWYQQTPGQGLQFLFEYFSETQRNKGNFPGRFSGRQFSNSRSEMNVSTLELGDSALYLCASSLAPSGANVLTFGAGSRLTVL.

This chain joins TRBV6-5 and TRBJ2-2; TRBD2 might be the D (6 bases). This CDR3 is built from 14 residues. With 4 bases removed from V and 1 base from J, the gap between germline ends came to 7 bases. Germline lookup yields CDR1 MNHEY and CDR2 SVGAGI. The CDR3 here is CASSWGLNTGELFF. CDR3 bases: TGTGCCAGCAGTTGGGGACTGAACACCGGGGAGCTGTTTTTT.

V is TRBV5-6 and J is TRBJ2-1; D might be TRBD1 or TRBD2, each matching 5 bases. This CDR3 is built from 13 residues. Germline CDR1 is SGHDT and CDR2 is YYEEEE. V was clipped by 7 bases and J by 4 bases, with 12 bases between them. CDR3 nucleotides: TGTGCCAGCTTTTGGGGGAATTACAATGAGCAGTTCTTC. Its protein is CASFWGNYNEQFF. Supplemented by reference TRBV5-6 and TRBJ2-1, the full variable domain reads DAGVTQSPTHLIKTRGQQVTLRCSPKSGHDTVSWYQQALGQGPQFIFQYYEEEERQRGNFPDRFSGHQFPNYSSELNVNALLLGDSALYLCASFWGNYNEQFFGPGTRLTVL.

J is TRBJ2-1 and V is TRBV19; no clear D gene. The CDR3 sequence is 15 residues long. The germline CDR1 and CDR2 sequences are LNHDA and SQIVND (reference sequence). V gave up 7 bases and J gave up 2 bases, with 15 bases separating them. In DNA, the CDR3 is TGTGCCAGTACCCTAGGTACTGGGACCTACAATGAGCAGTTCTTC. It yields the protein CASTLGTGTYNEQFF.

The V and J genes are TRBV30 and TRBJ1-2; D possibly corresponds to TRBD1 (5 bases). The CDR3 consists of 13 residues. Trimming left V 2 bases short and J 5 bases short, with 12 bases between. Germline V gives CDR1 GTSNPN, CDR2 SVGIG (reference sequence). This CDR3 reads CAWSFGGTYGYTF. CDR3 bases: TGTGCCTGGAGTTTTGGTGGGACTTATGGCTACACCTTC.

The gene calls are TRBV7-3 and TRBJ1-1; tentative D call: TRBD1 (5 bases). CDR1 is SGHTA, CDR2 FQGTGA, per germline. CDR3 size: 16 residues. Trimming took off 1 base at V and 4 bases at J, with 16 bases between the two ends. The CDR3 sequence: CASSLRPLGQITEAFF. CDR3 bases: TGTGCCAGCAGCTTAAGACCGTTGGGGCAAATCACTGAAGCTTTCTTT.

This clone was detected once. The J gene is TRBJ1-1, the V gene TRBV5-1, with a tentative D call TRBD1 (6 bases). Looked up from germline, CDR1 is SGHRS and CDR2 is YFSETQ. The CDR3 is made up of 17 amino acids. The germline V and J ends were trimmed by 0 bases and 0 bases, with 15 bases remaining between them. CDR3 amino acids: CASSLGYYGQLNTEAFF. As DNA, the CDR3 is TGCGCCAGCAGCTTGGGTTATTACGGACAGTTGAACACTGAAGCTTTCTTT.

This chain joins TRBV7-8 and TRBJ2-1, with D maybe TRBD2 (5 bases). This CDR3 spans 16 amino acids. V was shortened by 5 bases and J by 6 bases, with 20 bases between the two germline ends. The V gene's germline CDR1 is SGHVS and CDR2 FQNEAQ. For the CDR3, the DNA is TGTGCCAGCAGCCCACAGACGGCTAGCCCCCTCAATGAGCAGTTCTTC. This gives the protein CASSPQTASPLNEQFF.

The gene calls are TRBV20-1 and TRBJ1-1; 7 bases line up with TRBD1. Germline CDR1 DFQATT, CDR2 SNEGSKA (reference sequence). With 3 bases clipped from V and 5 bases from J, the junction kept 18 bases outside the gene matches. The CDR3 loop spans 17 amino acids. CDR3 DNA sequence: TGCAGTGCTAGTGACGCTCGGGCAGGGGGTAAGGGGACTGAAGCTTTCTTT. Translating gives CSASDARAGGKGTEAFF.